One and the same sample provided the 4 T cell receptor beta chains below, sequenced in a study of CD4+ T cells in melanoma. The table came from immunoSEQ multiplex PCR; TCRdb's copy has only in-frame clones and leaves some out. The sample shows 7,000 or so clones, more than 50% of them seen only once. Source material: cells from a culture (not recorded whether cultured in vitro). Source of these receptors: a human donor with melanoma.

The chain has TRBV5-8 and TRBJ2-5; the match to TRBD2 covers 13 bases. Germline V gives CDR1 SGHTS, CDR2 YDEGEE. The CDR3 runs to 15 residues. Unmatched junction bases numbered 6, after V lost 5 bases and J lost 5 bases. Here the CDR3 reads CASSRTSGGAETQYF. The CDR3 DNA sequence: TGTGCCAGCAGTCGTACTAGCGGGGGGGCCGAGACCCAGTACTTC. Supplemented by reference TRBV5-8 and TRBJ2-5, the full variable domain reads EAGVTQSPTHLIKTRGQQATLRCSPISGHTSVYWYQQALGLGLQFLLWYDEGEERNRGNFPPRFSGRQFPNYSSELNVNALELEDSALYLCASSRTSGGAETQYFGPGTRLLVL.

This clone appeared a few times. The genes are TRBV5-1 and TRBJ2-1; D unresolved. V was shortened by 4 bases and J by 2 bases, with 10 bases between the two germline ends. CDR3 length equals 14 residues. Looked up from germline, CDR1 is SGHRS and CDR2 is YFSETQ. The CDR3 sequence is CASSRSGAYNEQFF. Written as DNA, the CDR3 is TGCGCCAGCAGCAGAAGTGGAGCCTACAATGAGCAGTTCTTC. Looking up the rest from reference TRBV5-1 and TRBJ2-1 gives the full variable domain: KAGVTQTPRYLIKTRGQQVTLSCSPISGHRSVSWYQQTPGQGLQFLFEYFSETQRNKGNFPGRFSGRQFSNSRSEMNVSTLELGDSALYLCASSRSGAYNEQFFGPGTRLTVL.

The chain links TRBV5-5 to TRBJ1-1; D is unclear. This CDR3 region has 13 residues. Germline CDR1 SGHKS, CDR2 YYEKEE (reference sequence). Trimming took 0 bases from V and 5 from J, leaving 8 bases between them. CDR3 sequence (DNA): TGTGCCAGCAGCTTGGGAGGGAGGACTGAAGCTTTCTTT. Residues: CASSLGGRTEAFF.

The chain joins TRBV19 to TRBJ2-3, with 8 nucleotides matching TRBD2. The CDR3 is 16 amino acids. The germline V gene encodes CDR1 LNHDA and CDR2 SQIVND (reference sequence). V gave up 6 bases and J gave up 5 bases; unmatched junction bases: 13. In nucleotides, the CDR3 is TGTGCCAGTAGCAACTCCGCGGGGGGCCCGATAGATACGCAGTATTTT. This translates into CASSNSAGGPIDTQYF.